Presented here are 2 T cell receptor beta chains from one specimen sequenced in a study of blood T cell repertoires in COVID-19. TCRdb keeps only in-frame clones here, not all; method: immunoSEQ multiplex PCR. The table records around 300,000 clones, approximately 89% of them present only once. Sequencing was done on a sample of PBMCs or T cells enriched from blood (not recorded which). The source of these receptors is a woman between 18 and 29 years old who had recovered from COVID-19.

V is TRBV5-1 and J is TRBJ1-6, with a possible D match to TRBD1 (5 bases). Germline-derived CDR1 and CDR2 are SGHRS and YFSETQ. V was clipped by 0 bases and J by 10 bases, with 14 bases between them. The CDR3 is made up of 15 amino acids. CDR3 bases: TGCGCCAGCAGCTTGGATGCGGGGGGGAAGTCACCCCTCCACTTT. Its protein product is CASSLDAGGKSPLHF.

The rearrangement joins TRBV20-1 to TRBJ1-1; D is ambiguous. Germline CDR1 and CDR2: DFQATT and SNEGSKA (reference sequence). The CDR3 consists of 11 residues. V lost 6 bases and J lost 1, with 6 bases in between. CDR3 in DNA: TGCAGTGCCGAGGGGAACACTGAAGCTTTCTTT. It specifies CSAEGNTEAFF.